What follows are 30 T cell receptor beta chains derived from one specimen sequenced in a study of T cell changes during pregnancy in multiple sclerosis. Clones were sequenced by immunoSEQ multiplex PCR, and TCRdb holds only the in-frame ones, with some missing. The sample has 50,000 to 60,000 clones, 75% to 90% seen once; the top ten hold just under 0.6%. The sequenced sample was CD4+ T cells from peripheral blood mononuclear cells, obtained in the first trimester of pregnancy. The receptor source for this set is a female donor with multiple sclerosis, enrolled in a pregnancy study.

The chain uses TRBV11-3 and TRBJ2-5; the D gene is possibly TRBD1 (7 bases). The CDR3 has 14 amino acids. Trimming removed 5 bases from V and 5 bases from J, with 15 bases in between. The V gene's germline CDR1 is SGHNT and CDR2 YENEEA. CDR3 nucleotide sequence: TGTGCCAGCAGCGAGACTAGGGGGCGGGAGACCCAGTACTTC. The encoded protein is CASSETRGRETQYF.

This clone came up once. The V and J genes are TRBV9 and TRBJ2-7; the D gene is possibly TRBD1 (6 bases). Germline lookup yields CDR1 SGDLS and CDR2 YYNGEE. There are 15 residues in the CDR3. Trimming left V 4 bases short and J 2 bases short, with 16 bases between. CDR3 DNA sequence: TGTGCCAGCAGCCCCTCGGACAGCTTACCCTACGAGCAGTACTTC. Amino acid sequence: CASSPSDSLPYEQYF. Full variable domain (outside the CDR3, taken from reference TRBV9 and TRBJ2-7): DSGVTQTPKHLITATGQRVTLRCSPRSGDLSVYWYQQSLDQGLQFLIQYYNGEERAKGNILERFSAQQFPDLHSELNLSSLELGDSALYFCASSPSDSLPYEQYFGPGTRLTVT.

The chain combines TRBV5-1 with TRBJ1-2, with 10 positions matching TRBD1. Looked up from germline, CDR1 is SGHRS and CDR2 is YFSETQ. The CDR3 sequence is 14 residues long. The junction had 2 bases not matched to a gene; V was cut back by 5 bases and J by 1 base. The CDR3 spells CASSRTGGNYGYTF. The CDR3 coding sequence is TGCGCCAGCAGTCGGACAGGGGGTAACTATGGCTACACCTTC.

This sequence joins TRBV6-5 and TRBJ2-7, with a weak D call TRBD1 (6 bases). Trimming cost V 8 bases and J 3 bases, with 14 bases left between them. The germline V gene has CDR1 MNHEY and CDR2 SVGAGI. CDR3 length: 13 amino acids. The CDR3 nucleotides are TGTGCCAGCCGGAATCAACAGGGCTACGAGCAGTACTTC. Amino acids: CASRNQQGYEQYF.

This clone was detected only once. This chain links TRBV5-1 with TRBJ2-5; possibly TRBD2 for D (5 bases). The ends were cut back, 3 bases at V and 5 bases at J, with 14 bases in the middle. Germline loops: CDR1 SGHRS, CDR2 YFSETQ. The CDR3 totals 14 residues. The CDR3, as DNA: TGCGCCAGCAGCTCCGGGCTAGCTGGGGAGACCCAGTACTTC. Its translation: CASSSGLAGETQYF.

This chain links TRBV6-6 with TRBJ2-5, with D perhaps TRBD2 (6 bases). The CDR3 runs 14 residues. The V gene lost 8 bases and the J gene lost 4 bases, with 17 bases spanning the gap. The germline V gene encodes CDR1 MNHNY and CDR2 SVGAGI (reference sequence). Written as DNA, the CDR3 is TGTGCCAGCTCGGAGGGCCTACGGGGAGAGACCCAGTACTTC. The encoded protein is CASSEGLRGETQYF.

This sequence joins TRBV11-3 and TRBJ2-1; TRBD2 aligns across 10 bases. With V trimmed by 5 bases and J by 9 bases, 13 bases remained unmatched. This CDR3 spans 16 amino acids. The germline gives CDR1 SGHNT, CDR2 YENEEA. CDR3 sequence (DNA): TGTGCCAGCAGCCCGGGGGCACTAGCGGGATGGGGTGAGCAGTTCTTC. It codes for CASSPGALAGWGEQFF.

The CDR3 loop is CASSFGGGQVSPLHF. CDR3 bases: TGTGCCAGCAGCTTTGGGGGGGGTCAGGTTTCACCCCTCCACTTT. J is TRBJ1-6 and V is TRBV7-9; D may be TRBD1 (5 bases). Trimming stripped 3 bases from V and 9 bases from J, with 15 bases between. CDR1 and CDR2 from the germline V gene are SEHNR and FQNEAQ (reference sequence). This CDR3 contains 15 residues.

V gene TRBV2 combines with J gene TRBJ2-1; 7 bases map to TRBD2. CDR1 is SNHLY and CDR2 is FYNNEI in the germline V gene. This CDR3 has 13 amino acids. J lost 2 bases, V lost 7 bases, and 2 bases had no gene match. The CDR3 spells CASNSGPYNEQFF. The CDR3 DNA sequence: TGTGCCAGCAATAGCGGGCCCTACAATGAGCAGTTCTTC.

CDR3 protein: CASSSQAGGATDTQYF. Written as DNA, the CDR3 is TGTGCCAGCAGCTCACAAGCGGGGGGGGCCACAGATACGCAGTATTTT. V and J are TRBV7-9 and TRBJ2-3; 10 positions match TRBD2. Germline V gene data show CDR1 as SEHNR and CDR2 as FQNEAQ (reference sequence). The junction had 6 bases not matched to a gene; V was cut back by 4 bases and J by 2 bases. The CDR3 contains 16 residues.

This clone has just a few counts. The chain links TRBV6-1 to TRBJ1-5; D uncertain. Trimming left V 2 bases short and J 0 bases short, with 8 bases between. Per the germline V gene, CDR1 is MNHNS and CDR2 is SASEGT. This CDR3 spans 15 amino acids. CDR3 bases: TGTGCCAGCAGTGAATCTCCTTATAGCAATCAGCCCCAGCATTTT. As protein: CASSESPYSNQPQHF.

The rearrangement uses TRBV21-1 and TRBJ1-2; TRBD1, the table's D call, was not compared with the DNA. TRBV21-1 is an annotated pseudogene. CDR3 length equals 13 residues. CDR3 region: CASSLCQGTGYTF. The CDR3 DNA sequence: TGTGCCAGCAGCTTATGTCAGGGGACGGGCTACACCTTC.

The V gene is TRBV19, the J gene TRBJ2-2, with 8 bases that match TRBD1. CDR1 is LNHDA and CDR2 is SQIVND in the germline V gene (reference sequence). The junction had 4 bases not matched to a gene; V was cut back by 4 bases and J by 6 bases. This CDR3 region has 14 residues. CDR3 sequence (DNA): TGTGCCAGTAGTAGCCAGGGGGCATCCGGGGAGCTGTTTTTT. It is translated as CASSSQGASGELFF.

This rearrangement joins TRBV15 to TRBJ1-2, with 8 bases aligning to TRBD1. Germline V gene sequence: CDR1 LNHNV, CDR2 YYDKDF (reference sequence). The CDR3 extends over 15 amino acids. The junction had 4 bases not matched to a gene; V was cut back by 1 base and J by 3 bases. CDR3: CATSRGPGGDYGYTF. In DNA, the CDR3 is TGTGCCACCAGCAGAGGTCCAGGGGGCGACTATGGCTACACCTTC.

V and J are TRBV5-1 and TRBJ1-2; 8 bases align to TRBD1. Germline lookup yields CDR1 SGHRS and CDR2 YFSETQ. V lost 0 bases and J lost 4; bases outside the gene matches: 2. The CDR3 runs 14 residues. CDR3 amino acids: CASSLDGQGYGYTF. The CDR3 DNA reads TGCGCCAGCAGCTTGGACGGACAGGGCTATGGCTACACCTTC.

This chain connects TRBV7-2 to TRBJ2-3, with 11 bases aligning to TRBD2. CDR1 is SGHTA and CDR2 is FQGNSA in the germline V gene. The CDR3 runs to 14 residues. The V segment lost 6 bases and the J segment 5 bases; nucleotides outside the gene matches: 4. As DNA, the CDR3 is TGTGCCAGCAGTTTTAGCGGGGGGGGAGATACGCAGTATTTT. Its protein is CASSFSGGGDTQYF. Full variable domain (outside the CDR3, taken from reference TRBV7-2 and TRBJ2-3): GAGVSQSPSNKVTEKGKDVELRCDPISGHTALYWYRQSLGQGLEFLIYFQGNSAPDKSGLPSDRFSAERTGGSVSTLTIQRTQQEDSAVYLCASSFSGGGDTQYFGPGTRLTVL.

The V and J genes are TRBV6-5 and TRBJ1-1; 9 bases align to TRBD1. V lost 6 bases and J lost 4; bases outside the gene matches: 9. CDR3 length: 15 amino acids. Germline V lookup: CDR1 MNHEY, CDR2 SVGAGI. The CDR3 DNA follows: TGTGCCAGCAGCCACGGGACAGGGCGCGGCACTGAAGCTTTCTTT. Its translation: CASSHGTGRGTEAFF.

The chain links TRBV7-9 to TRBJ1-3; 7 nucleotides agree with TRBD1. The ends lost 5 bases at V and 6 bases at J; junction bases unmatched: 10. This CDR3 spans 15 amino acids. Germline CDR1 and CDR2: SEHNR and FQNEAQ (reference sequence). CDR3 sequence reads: CASSKATGRANTIYF. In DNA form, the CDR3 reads TGTGCCAGCAGCAAGGCGACAGGGCGTGCAAACACCATATATTTT.

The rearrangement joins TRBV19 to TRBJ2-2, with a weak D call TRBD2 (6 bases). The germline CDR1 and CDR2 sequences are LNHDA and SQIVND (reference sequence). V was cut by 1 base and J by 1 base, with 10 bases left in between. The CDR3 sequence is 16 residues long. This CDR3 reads CASSIVGGRNTGELFF. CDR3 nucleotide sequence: TGTGCCAGTAGTATAGTGGGGGGACGGAACACCGGGGAGCTGTTTTTT.

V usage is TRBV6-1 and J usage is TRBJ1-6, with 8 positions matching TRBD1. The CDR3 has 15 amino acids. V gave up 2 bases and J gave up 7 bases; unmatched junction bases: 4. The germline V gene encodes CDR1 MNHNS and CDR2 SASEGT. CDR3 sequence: CASSEITGGNSPLHF. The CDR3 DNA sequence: TGTGCCAGCAGTGAAATCACAGGGGGGAATTCACCCCTCCACTTT.

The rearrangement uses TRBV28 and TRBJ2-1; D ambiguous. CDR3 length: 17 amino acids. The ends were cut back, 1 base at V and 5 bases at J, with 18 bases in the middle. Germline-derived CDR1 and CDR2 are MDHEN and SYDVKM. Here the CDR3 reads CASSLSQTLQAHNEQFF. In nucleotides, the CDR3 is TGTGCCAGCAGTTTATCCCAGACACTTCAAGCCCACAATGAGCAGTTCTTC.

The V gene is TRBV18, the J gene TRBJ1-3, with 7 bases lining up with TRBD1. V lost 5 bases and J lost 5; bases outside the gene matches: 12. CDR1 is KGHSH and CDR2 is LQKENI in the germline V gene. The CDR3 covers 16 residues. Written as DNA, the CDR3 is TGTGCCAGCTCAGCGAATCCGGGACAGAGTCGAAACACCATATATTTT. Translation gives CASSANPGQSRNTIYF.

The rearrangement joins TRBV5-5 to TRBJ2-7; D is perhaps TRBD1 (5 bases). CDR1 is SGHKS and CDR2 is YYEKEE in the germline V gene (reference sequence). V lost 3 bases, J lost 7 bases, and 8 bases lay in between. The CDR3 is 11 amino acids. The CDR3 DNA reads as TGTGCCAGCAGCTCTGCAGGGGAGCAGTACTTC. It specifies CASSSAGEQYF.

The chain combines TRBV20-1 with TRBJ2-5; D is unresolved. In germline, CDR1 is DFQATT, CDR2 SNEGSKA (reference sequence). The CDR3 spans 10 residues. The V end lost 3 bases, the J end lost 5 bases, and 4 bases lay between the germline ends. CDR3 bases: TGCAGTGCTAGTGCGGAGACCCAGTACTTC. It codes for CSASAETQYF.

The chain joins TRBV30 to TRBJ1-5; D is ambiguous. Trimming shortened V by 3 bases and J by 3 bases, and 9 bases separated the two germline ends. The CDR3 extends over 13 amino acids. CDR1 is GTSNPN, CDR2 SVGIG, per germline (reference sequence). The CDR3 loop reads CAWSGGINQPQHF. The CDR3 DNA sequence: TGTGCCTGGAGCGGAGGGATCAATCAGCCCCAGCATTTT.

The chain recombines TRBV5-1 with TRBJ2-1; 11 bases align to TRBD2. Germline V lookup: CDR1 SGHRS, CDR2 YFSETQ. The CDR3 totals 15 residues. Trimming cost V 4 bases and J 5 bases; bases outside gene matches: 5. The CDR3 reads CASSLRLAGNNEQFF. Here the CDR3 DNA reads TGCGCCAGCAGCCTCAGACTAGCGGGGAACAATGAGCAGTTCTTC.

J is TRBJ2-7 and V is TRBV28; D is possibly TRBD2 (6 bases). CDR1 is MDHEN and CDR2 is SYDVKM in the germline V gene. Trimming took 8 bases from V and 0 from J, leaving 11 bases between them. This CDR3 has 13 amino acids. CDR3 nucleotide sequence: TGTGCCAGCTTCCCCGGGGGCTCCTACGAGCAGTACTTC. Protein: CASFPGGSYEQYF.

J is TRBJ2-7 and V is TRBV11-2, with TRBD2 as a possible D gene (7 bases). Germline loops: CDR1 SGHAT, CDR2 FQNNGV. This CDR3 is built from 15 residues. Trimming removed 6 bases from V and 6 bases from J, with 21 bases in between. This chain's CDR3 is CASRSLGGGHTEQYF. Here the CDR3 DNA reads TGTGCCAGCAGATCATTGGGAGGGGGGCATACCGAGCAGTACTTC.

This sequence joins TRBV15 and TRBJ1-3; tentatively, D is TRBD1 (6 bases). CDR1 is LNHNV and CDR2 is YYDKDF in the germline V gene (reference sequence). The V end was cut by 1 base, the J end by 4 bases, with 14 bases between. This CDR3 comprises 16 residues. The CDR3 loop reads CATSRGLRRGGNTIYF. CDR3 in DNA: TGTGCCACCAGCAGAGGACTACGCAGGGGAGGAAACACCATATATTTT.

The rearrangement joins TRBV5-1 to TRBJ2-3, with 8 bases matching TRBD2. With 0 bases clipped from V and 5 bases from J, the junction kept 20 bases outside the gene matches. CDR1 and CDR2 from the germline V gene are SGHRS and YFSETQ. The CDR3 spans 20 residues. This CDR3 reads CASSLETRFSKRGWGDTQYF. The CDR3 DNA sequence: TGCGCCAGCAGCTTGGAGACTCGTTTCAGCAAGCGGGGGTGGGGAGATACGCAGTATTTT.